The rows below give T cell receptor beta chains drawn from one sample of a study of cytomegalovirus exposure and HLA in healthy donors. Generated by immunoSEQ multiplex PCR, the TCRdb table keeps only in-frame clones and is missing some. The sample contains about 130,000 clones, around 83% of which appear only once. The sequenced sample consisted of PBMCs. The source is a girl aged 2-10 years in good health and CMV-seronegative. Each CDR3 is given with its conserved first and last residue. Each record gives: D gene, clone size, V gene, J gene, CDR3 protein, CDR3 DNA. A D gene is named only where the DNA matches it firmly. Rows give clone size only sometimes, using once, few, many, or a class for an expanded clone.

.	few	TRBV7-9	TRBJ1-1	CASSPGSLDTEAFF	TGTGCCAGCAGCCCCGGGAGTTTGGACACTGAAGCTTTCTTT
.	few	TRBV27	TRBJ2-7	CASSQGITYEQYF	TGTGCCAGCAGTCAGGGGATCACCTACGAGCAGTACTTC
.	.	TRBV5-1	TRBJ1-2	CASSSGVGDGYTF	TGCGCCAGCAGCTCAGGGGTGGGAGATGGCTACACCTTC
.	few	TRBV7-2	TRBJ1-1	CASSFWGGETEAFF	TGTGCCAGCAGCTTCTGGGGAGGGGAGACTGAAGCTTTCTTT
TRBD1	once	TRBV19	TRBJ1-1	CASSKGQGDTEAFF	TGTGCCAGTAGTAAGGGGCAGGGGGACACTGAAGCTTTCTTT
.	.	TRBV19	TRBJ2-7	CASSEQGYEQYF	TGTGCCAGTAGTGAACAGGGTTACGAGCAGTACTTC
.	.	TRBV5-4	TRBJ1-1	CASSFLGGIEAFF	TGTGCCAGCAGCTTTCTTGGGGGGATTGAAGCTTTCTTT
.	.	TRBV2	TRBJ2-2	CASTSFLGGTGELFF	TGTGCCAGCACATCCTTTTTAGGGGGCACCGGGGAGCTGTTTTTT
.	few	TRBV30	TRBJ1-3	CAWTNPRGGASGNTIYF	TGTGCCTGGACCAACCCAAGAGGGGGTGCCTCTGGAAACACCATATATTTT
.	.	TRBV4-1	TRBJ1-3	CASSHPGEGNTIYF	TGCGCCAGCAGCCACCCAGGGGAAGGAAACACCATATATTTT
.	.	TRBV30	TRBJ1-2	CAWSGRLGLLANYGYTF	TGTGCCTGGAGTGGACGCCTGGGGCTGCTAGCTAACTATGGCTACACCTTC
.	.	TRBV9	TRBJ1-1	CASSVVMGGSATEAFF	TGTGCCAGCAGCGTAGTAATGGGGGGGTCTGCCACTGAAGCTTTCTTT
.	.	TRBV5-1	TRBJ2-7	CASSRAEGVLHEQYF	TGCGCCAGCAGCCGTGCTGAGGGGGTACTCCACGAGCAGTACTTC
.	.	TRBV4-1	TRBJ2-3	CASSQATGGSTDTQYF	TGCGCCAGCAGCCAAGCGACGGGGGGCAGCACAGATACGCAGTATTTT
TRBD1	.	TRBV10-3	TRBJ2-7	CAISDPGTGRAYEQYF	TGTGCCATCAGTGACCCCGGGACAGGGCGAGCCTACGAGCAGTACTTC
TRBD1	.	TRBV5-5	TRBJ2-7	CASSPPGQVFSYEQYF	TGTGCCAGCAGCCCACCCGGACAGGTCTTCTCCTACGAGCAGTACTTC
TRBD1	.	TRBV30	TRBJ2-7	CAWAADRAEQYF	TGTGCCTGGGCCGCCGACAGGGCCGAGCAGTACTTC
.	.	TRBV6-6	TRBJ2-5	CASMSQGKETQYF	TGTGCCAGCATGTCACAGGGTAAAGAGACCCAGTACTTC
TRBD2	.	TRBV6-4	TRBJ2-1	CASSVASGGGNEQFF	TGTGCCAGCAGTGTGGCTAGCGGGGGGGGAAATGAGCAGTTCTTC
TRBD1	.	TRBV27	TRBJ1-2	CASSARIDRGRDYGYTF	TGTGCCAGCAGTGCTCGAATCGACAGGGGGCGCGACTATGGCTACACCTTC
.	.	TRBV30	TRBJ1-1	CAWSVQAGGTEAFF	TGTGCCTGGAGTGTACAGGCGGGAGGCACTGAAGCTTTCTTT
TRBD1	.	TRBV5-1	TRBJ1-4	CASSTRQGGEKLFF	TGCGCCAGCAGCACGAGACAGGGCGGCGAAAAACTGTTTTTT
.	once	TRBV6-5	TRBJ2-7	CASSYSGHLIYEQYF	TGTGCCAGCAGTTACTCTGGACACCTTATTTACGAGCAGTACTTC
TRBD2	.	TRBV7-2	TRBJ2-1	CASSLFGLAAAYNEQFF	TGTGCCAGCAGCTTATTCGGCCTAGCGGCAGCCTACAATGAGCAGTTCTTC
.	few	TRBV6-1	TRBJ2-3	CASRLPGQRTDTQYF	TGTGCCAGCAGACTACCGGGACAACGCACAGATACGCAGTATTTT
.	.	TRBV7-7	TRBJ1-1	CASSLDQGTEAFF	TGTGCTAGCAGCTTAGATCAGGGGACTGAAGCTTTCTTT
.	once	TRBV30	TRBJ2-4	CAWSRELIAKNIQYF	TGTGCCTGGAGTCGAGAGTTGATAGCCAAAAACATTCAGTACTTC
.	few	TRBV2	TRBJ2-3	CASSDLGSSTDTQYF	TGTGCCAGCAGTGACCTCGGGAGCAGCACAGATACGCAGTATTTT
.	.	TRBV4-3	TRBJ2-1	CASSQEAVYNEQFF	TGCGCCAGCAGCCAAGAGGCTGTATACAATGAGCAGTTCTTC
TRBD2	.	TRBV6-1	TRBJ2-7	CASRRSGSSYEQYF	TGTGCCAGCAGACGTAGCGGGAGCTCCTACGAGCAGTACTTC
TRBD2	.	TRBV28	TRBJ2-5	CASGVAGGFKETQYF	TGTGCCAGCGGGGTAGCGGGAGGGTTTAAAGAGACCCAGTACTTC
.	.	TRBV27	TRBJ2-1	CASKSWGGPGNEQFF	TGTGCCAGCAAGTCGTGGGGGGGGCCCGGCAATGAGCAGTTCTTC
.	.	TRBV7-3	TRBJ1-1	CASSLTADLNTEAFF	TGTGCCAGCAGCTTAACGGCAGACTTGAACACTGAAGCTTTCTTT
.	.	TRBV25-1	TRBJ2-7	CASSVWGVTSEQYF	TGTGCCAGCAGTGTCTGGGGGGTGACTTCCGAGCAGTACTTC
.	.	TRBV7-2	TRBJ2-7	CASSLAAKGRYEQYF	TGTGCCAGCAGCTTAGCGGCCAAAGGGAGGTACGAGCAGTACTTC
TRBD2	.	TRBV30	TRBJ2-1	CAWSGTSGGGEQFF	TGTGCCTGGAGTGGGACTAGCGGGGGGGGTGAGCAGTTCTTC
TRBD2	few	TRBV25-1	TRBJ2-7	CASTGTSGRAHEQYF	TGTGCCAGCACCGGGACTAGCGGGAGGGCCCACGAGCAGTACTTC
TRBD1	once	TRBV30	TRBJ1-2	CAWSVKGARADVDGYTF	TGTGCCTGGAGTGTAAAGGGGGCCCGCGCTGACGTGGATGGCTACACCTTC
TRBD1	.	TRBV19	TRBJ1-1	CASSPGQGIGNTEAFF	TGTGCCAGTAGTCCGGGACAGGGAATAGGGAACACTGAAGCTTTCTTT
TRBD1	once	TRBV4-1	TRBJ2-4	CASRDRVAKNIQYF	TGCGCCAGCAGGGACAGGGTGGCCAAAAACATTCAGTACTTC
.	.	TRBV7-2	TRBJ2-2	CASSSLGRNTGELFF	TGTGCCAGCAGCTCTTTAGGGAGGAACACCGGGGAGCTGTTTTTT
.	.	TRBV15	TRBJ1-1	CATSRDSGQMNTEAFF	TGTGCCACCAGCAGAGATTCCGGACAGATGAACACTGAAGCTTTCTTT
.	.	TRBV19	TRBJ1-1	CASTEPDLNTEAFF	TGTGCCAGTACCGAACCCGACTTGAACACTGAAGCTTTCTTT
.	.	TRBV30	TRBJ2-7	CAWSDPWTRYEQYF	TGTGCCTGGAGTGACCCATGGACTCGCTACGAGCAGTACTTC
.	.	TRBV2	TRBJ2-5	CASRRDRSPGGTQYF	TGTGCCAGCAGGAGAGACAGGTCCCCAGGTGGGACCCAGTACTTC
TRBD1	.	TRBV5-1	TRBJ1-1	CASSLNLRTGGGNTEAFF	TGCGCCAGCAGCTTGAACCTCCGGACAGGGGGGGGGAACACTGAAGCTTTCTTT
TRBD2	.	TRBV27	TRBJ2-3	CASSPRTSGRRDTQYF	TGTGCCAGCAGTCCAAGGACTAGCGGGAGAAGAGATACGCAGTATTTT
TRBD2	.	TRBV6-5	TRBJ2-7	CASSYSRERWGEQYF	TGTGCCAGCAGTTACTCGCGGGAGAGGTGGGGGGAGCAGTACTTC
TRBD2	.	TRBV28	TRBJ2-7	CASSQTSGRGEQYF	TGTGCCAGCAGTCAGACTAGCGGGAGAGGCGAGCAGTACTTC